Listed below are T cell receptor beta chains from one sample, sequenced in a study of OX40 agonist ivuxolimab in advanced cancers. The protocol was immunoSEQ multiplex PCR, while the TCRdb copy is restricted to in-frame clones and leaves out a portion. This sample has roughly 67,000 clones; over 75% occur once, and the top ten carry roughly 0.27%. The sequencing used CD4+ or CD8+ T cells sorted from blood, collected in a trial of the OX40 agonist ivuxolimab. The source of these receptors is an adult with an advanced solid tumor such as melanoma, head and neck, liver or kidney cancer. CDR3s include the opening cysteine and the closing phenylalanine or tryptophan. Fields, in order: D gene, clone size, V gene, J gene, CDR3 DNA, CDR3 protein. A D gene is named only where the DNA matches it firmly. Clone size is given for some rows only: seen once, a few or many times, or a class if the clone is expanded.

>TRBD1|NA|TRBV10-3|TRBJ1-6
TGTGCCATCAGTGGGGGACAGGGGCGATATTCACCCCTCCACTTT
CAISGGQGRYSPLHF
>TRBD1|NA|TRBV7-7|TRBJ2-5
TGTGCCAGCAGCCCCGGGACAGGGGGACAAGAGACCCAGTACTTC
CASSPGTGGQETQYF
>TRBD1|NA|TRBV6-1|TRBJ1-5
TGTGCCAGCAGTGGCTCGGGACAGTGGAATCAGCCCCAGCATTTT
CASSGSGQWNQPQHF
>NA|NA|TRBV28|TRBJ2-1
TGTGCCAGCAGTTCCCTGTACAATGAGCAGTTCTTC
CASSSLYNEQFF
>NA|NA|TRBV14|TRBJ2-6
TGTGCCAGCAGCCAGGGGGCCTGGATCGCCCTGACTTTC
CASSQGAWIALTF
>NA|NA|TRBV7-9|TRBJ2-1
TGTGCCAGCAGCTTAAGGGGGCCGGGACTAGGGGCCAATGAGCAGTTCTTC
CASSLRGPGLGANEQFF
>TRBD2|NA|TRBV5-1|TRBJ2-5
TGCGCCAGCAGCTTGGGACTAGCGGGACAAGAGACCCAGTACTTC
CASSLGLAGQETQYF
>TRBD2|NA|TRBV10-1|TRBJ2-1
TGCGCCACCAATCCACGGGGACTAGCGGGAGGGTGTGCCTACAATGAGCAGTTCTTC
CATNPRGLAGGCAYNEQFF
>TRBD2|NA|TRBV7-8|TRBJ2-3
TGTGCCAGCAGCTTGCGGGAGATTGATACGCAGTATTTT
CASSLREIDTQYF
>NA|NA|TRBV18|TRBJ1-3
TGTGCCAGCTCGTTGACCCCCGACTCTGGAAACACCATATATTTT
CASSLTPDSGNTIYF
>TRBD2|once|TRBV7-2|TRBJ2-7
TGTGCCAGCAGCTTAGCTGCTAGCGGGTTCAACGAGCAGTACTTC
CASSLAASGFNEQYF
>NA|NA|TRBV19|TRBJ2-5
TGTGCCAGTAAAGTGGCAGGGCAAGAGACCCAGTACTTC
CASKVAGQETQYF
>NA|NA|TRBV9|TRBJ2-2
TGTGCCAGCAGCGTACATTTACTCGCTGGGGCTACGAACACCGGGGAGCTGTTTTTT
CASSVHLLAGATNTGELFF
>TRBD1|NA|TRBV15|TRBJ1-2
TGTGCCACCAGCAGAGTGAAGGGGGCAAACTATGGCTACACCTTC
CATSRVKGANYGYTF
>TRBD2|NA|TRBV28|TRBJ2-7
TGTGCCAGCAGACGTAGCGGGAGTAACTACGAGCAGTACTTC
CASRRSGSNYEQYF
>NA|NA|TRBV4-2|TRBJ1-1
TGTGCCAGCAGCCAAAAGGGGGGCGTGAACACTGAAGCTTTCTTT
CASSQKGGVNTEAFF
>TRBD2|NA|TRBV19|TRBJ2-2
TGTGCCAGCAGAAACGGACTAGGGGCCACCGGGGAGCTGTTTTTT
CASRNGLGATGELFF
>NA|NA|TRBV18|TRBJ1-4
TGTGCCAGCTCTCCTCAGGGGTCACGTGAAAAACTGTTTTTT
CASSPQGSREKLFF
>NA|NA|TRBV19|TRBJ2-2
TGTGCCAGTAGTATCTGGCGGAACACCGGGGAGCTGTTTTTT
CASSIWRNTGELFF
>TRBD1|NA|TRBV7-2|TRBJ2-5
TGTGCCAGCAGCTCCGCCGGAGGGACAGGGGGGGAGACCCAGTACTTC
CASSSAGGTGGETQYF
>TRBD1|NA|TRBV29-1|TRBJ1-1
TGCAGCGTTGAAATCGGGGACAGGGTCATGAACACTGAAGCTCTCTTT
CSVEIGDRVMNTEALF
>TRBD1|NA|TRBV6-1|TRBJ2-5
TGTGCCAGCAGTCCCGGGACAGGGAGAGAGACCCAGTACTTC
CASSPGTGRETQYF
>TRBD1|NA|TRBV14|TRBJ1-1
TGTGCCAGCAGGGCGGGACAGACGAACACTGAAGCTTTCTTT
CASRAGQTNTEAFF